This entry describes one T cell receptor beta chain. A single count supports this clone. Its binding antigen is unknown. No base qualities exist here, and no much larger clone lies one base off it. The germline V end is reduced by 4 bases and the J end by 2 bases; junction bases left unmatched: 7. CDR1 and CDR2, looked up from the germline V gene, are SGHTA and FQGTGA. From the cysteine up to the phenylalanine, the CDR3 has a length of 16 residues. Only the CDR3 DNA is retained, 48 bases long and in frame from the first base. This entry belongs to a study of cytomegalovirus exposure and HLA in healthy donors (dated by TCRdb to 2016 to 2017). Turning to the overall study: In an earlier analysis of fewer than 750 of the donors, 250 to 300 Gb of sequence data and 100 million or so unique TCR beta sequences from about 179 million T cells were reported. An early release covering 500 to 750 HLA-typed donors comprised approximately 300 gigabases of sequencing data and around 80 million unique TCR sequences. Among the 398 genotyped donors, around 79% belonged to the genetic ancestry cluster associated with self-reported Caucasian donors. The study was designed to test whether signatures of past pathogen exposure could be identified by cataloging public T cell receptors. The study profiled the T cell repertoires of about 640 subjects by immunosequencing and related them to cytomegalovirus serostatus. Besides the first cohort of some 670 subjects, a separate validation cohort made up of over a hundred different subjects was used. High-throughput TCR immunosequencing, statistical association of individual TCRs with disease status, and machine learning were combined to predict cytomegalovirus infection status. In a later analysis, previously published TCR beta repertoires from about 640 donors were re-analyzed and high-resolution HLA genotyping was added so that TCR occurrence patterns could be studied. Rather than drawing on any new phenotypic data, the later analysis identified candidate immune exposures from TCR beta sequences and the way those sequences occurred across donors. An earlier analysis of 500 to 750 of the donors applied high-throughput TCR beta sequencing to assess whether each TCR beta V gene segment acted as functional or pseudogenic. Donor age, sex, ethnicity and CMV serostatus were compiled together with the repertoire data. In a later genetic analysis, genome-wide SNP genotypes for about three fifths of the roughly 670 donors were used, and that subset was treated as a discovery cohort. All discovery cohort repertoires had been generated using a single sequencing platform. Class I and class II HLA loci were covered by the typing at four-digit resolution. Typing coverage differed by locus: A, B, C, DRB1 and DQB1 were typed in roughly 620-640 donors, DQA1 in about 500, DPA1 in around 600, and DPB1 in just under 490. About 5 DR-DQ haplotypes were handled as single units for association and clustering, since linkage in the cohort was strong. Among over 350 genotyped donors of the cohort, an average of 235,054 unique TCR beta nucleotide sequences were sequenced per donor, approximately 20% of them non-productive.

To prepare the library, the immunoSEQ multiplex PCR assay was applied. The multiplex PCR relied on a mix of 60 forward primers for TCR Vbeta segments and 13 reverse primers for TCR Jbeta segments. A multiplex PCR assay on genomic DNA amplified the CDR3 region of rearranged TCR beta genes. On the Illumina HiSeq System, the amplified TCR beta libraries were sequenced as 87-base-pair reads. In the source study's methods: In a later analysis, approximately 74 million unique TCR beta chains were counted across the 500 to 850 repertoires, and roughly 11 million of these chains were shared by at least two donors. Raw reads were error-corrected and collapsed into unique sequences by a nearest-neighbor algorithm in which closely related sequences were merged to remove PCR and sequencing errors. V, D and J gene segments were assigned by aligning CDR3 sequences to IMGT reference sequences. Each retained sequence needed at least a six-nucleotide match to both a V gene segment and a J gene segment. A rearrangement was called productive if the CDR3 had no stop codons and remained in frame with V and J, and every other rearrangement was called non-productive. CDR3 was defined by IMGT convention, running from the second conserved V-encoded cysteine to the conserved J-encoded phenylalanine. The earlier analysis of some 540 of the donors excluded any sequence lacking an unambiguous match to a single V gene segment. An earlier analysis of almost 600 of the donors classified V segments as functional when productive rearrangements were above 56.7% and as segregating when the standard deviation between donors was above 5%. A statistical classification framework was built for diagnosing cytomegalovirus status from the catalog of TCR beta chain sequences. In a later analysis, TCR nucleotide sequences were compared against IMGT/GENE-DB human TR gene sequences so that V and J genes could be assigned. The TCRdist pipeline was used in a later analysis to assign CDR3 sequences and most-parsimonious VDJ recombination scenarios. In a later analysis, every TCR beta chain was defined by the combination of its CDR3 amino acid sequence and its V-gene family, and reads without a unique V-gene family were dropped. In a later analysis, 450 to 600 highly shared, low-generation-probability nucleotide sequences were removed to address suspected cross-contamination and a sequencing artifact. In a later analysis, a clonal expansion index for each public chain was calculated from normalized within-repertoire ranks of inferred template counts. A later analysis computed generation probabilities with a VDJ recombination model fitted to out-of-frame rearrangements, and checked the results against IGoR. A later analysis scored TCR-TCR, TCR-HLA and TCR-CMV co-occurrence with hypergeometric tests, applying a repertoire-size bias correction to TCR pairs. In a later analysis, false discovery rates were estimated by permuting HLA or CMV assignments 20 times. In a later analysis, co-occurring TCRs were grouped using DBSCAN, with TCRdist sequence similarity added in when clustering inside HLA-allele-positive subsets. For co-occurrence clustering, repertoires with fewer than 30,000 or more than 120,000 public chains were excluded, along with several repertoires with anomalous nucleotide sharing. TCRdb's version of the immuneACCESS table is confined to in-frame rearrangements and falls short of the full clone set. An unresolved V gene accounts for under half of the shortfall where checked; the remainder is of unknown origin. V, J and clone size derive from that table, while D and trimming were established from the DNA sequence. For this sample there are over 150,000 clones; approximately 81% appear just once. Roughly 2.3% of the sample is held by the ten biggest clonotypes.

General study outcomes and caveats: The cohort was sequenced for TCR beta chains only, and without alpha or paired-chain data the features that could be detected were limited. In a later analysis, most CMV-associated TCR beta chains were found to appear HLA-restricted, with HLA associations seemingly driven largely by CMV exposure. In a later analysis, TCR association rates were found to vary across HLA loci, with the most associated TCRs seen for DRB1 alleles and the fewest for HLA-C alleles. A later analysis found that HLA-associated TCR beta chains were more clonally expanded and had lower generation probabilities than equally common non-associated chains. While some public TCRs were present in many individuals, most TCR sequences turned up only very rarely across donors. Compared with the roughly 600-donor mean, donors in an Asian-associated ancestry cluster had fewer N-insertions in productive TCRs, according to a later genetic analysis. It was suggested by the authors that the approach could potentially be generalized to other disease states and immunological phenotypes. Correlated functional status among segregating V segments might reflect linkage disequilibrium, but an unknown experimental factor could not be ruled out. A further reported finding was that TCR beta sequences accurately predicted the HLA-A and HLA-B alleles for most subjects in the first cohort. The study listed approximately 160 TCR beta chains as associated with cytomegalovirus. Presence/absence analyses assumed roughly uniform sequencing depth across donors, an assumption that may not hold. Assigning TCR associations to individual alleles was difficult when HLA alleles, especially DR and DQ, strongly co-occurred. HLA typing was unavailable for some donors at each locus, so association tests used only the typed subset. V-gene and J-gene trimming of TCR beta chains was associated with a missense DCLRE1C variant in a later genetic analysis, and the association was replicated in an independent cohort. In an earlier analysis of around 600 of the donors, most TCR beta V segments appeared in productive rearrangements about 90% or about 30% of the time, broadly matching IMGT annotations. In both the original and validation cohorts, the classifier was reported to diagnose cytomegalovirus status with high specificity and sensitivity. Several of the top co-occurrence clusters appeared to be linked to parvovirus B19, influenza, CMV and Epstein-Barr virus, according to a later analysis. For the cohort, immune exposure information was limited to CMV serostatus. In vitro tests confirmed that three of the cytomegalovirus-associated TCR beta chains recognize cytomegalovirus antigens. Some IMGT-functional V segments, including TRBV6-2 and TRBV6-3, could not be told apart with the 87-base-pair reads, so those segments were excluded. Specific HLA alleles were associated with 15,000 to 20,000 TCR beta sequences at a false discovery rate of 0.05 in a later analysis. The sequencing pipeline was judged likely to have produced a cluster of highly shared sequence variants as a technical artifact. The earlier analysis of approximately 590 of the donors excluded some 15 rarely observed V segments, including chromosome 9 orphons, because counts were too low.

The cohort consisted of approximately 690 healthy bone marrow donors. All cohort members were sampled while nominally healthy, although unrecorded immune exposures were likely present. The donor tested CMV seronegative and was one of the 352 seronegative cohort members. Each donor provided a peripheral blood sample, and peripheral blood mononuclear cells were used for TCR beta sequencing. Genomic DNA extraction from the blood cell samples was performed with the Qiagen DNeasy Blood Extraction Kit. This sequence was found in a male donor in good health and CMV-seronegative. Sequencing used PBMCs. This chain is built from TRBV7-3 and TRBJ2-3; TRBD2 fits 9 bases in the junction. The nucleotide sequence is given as TGTGCCAGCAGCTATCTAGCGGGGAGAATCACAGATACGCAGTATTTT. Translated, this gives CASSYLAGRITDTQYF.